These 12 T cell receptor beta chains came from one sample sequenced in a study of cytomegalovirus exposure and HLA in healthy donors. Vbeta (60) and Jbeta (13) primers were used in the PCR. The method was immunoSEQ multiplex PCR; TCRdb's version includes in-frame clones alone and lacks a portion of them. Of roughly 100,000 clones in the sample, over 65% were seen once. Sequencing input: PBMCs. Source of these receptors: a woman aged 35 to 49 in good health and CMV-seronegative.

The chain has TRBV7-9 and TRBJ1-2; D uncertain. Trimming cost V 4 bases and J 3 bases, with 3 bases left between them. The CDR3 extends over 11 amino acids. CDR1 and CDR2 from the germline V gene are SEHNR and FQNEAQ (reference sequence). CDR3 sequence: CASSSDYGYTF. The CDR3 DNA follows: TGTGCCAGCAGCTCAGACTATGGCTACACCTTC.

The V and J genes are TRBV14 and TRBJ2-7; D is ambiguous. V lost 3 bases to trimming and J lost 0 bases, with 6 bases between them. The CDR3 contains 13 residues. Germline V gene data show CDR1 as SGHDN and CDR2 as FVKESK. The CDR3 DNA reads as TGTGCCAGCAGCCAGGGCAGCTCCTACGAGCAGTACTTC. It codes for CASSQGSSYEQYF.

The chain couples TRBV7-6 to TRBJ2-3; 8 positions agree with TRBD2. Trimming removed 2 bases from V and 3 bases from J; junction bases left unmatched: 16. This CDR3 has 19 amino acids. Germline V CDR1 and CDR2: SGHVS, FNYEAQ. Here the CDR3 DNA reads TGTGCCAGCAGCTTAATGGGACGGCTAGCGGGTAGAGTGACAGATACGCAGTATTTT. It encodes CASSLMGRLAGRVTDTQYF.

The chain carries TRBV7-9 and TRBJ2-5; the D gene is possibly TRBD1 (5 bases). V lost 5 bases, J lost 0 bases, and 13 bases lay in between. CDR1 is SEHNR and CDR2 is FQNEAQ in the germline V gene (reference sequence). There are 15 residues in the CDR3. This CDR3 is CASSPGGAYQETQYF. The CDR3 DNA is TGTGCCAGCAGCCCCGGTGGGGCGTACCAAGAGACCCAGTACTTC.

This chain links TRBV7-2 with TRBJ1-2, with TRBD1 matching 9 bases. J was trimmed by 8 bases and V by 5 bases; bases with no gene match: 12. The CDR3 runs to 15 residues. In germline, CDR1 is SGHTA, CDR2 FQGNSA. The CDR3 region is CASSPVQGAPLGYTF. CDR3 in DNA: TGTGCCAGCAGCCCTGTACAGGGGGCTCCTTTAGGCTACACCTTC.

The chain combines TRBV5-6 with TRBJ1-4; no clear D gene. Trimming left V 4 bases short and J 5 bases short, with 12 bases between. The CDR3 extends over 14 amino acids. CDR1 and CDR2 from the germline V gene are SGHDT and YYEEEE. For the CDR3, the DNA is TGTGCCAGCAGCCTCCGGGAGCCGAATGAAAAACTGTTTTTT. It yields the protein CASSLREPNEKLFF.

The chain couples TRBV28 to TRBJ1-2; D is ambiguous. V dropped 6 bases and J dropped 4 bases, with 9 bases sitting between them. The CDR3 covers 12 residues. Germline V gene lookup returns CDR1 MDHEN and CDR2 SYDVKM. CDR3 region: CASSPLPYGYTF. CDR3 DNA: TGTGCCAGCAGCCCCCTACCCTATGGCTACACCTTC.

This sequence joins TRBV5-1 and TRBJ2-1, with 14 positions matching TRBD2. Germline V gene sequence: CDR1 SGHRS, CDR2 YFSETQ. This CDR3 has 17 amino acids. The J segment lost 6 bases and the V segment lost 1 base, leaving 6 bases of the junction unmatched. This chain's CDR3 is CASSLWGTSGSVNEQFF. The CDR3, as DNA: TGCGCCAGCAGCTTGTGGGGGACTAGCGGGAGTGTCAATGAGCAGTTCTTC.

The chain has TRBV20-1 and TRBJ2-7; D might be TRBD2 (6 bases). Germline V CDR1 and CDR2: DFQATT, SNEGSKA (reference sequence). The length of the CDR3 is 11 residues. Trimming pared 8 bases from V and 6 bases from J, leaving 14 bases between. CDR3: CSQYRLGEQYF. DNA for the CDR3: TGCAGTCAGTACCGACTAGGCGAGCAGTACTTC.

The rearrangement joins TRBV28 to TRBJ2-7, with 10 bases matching TRBD1. The V gene end was trimmed by 1 base and the J gene end by 4 bases; junction bases not matched to a gene: 4. The CDR3 covers 15 residues. The germline gives CDR1 MDHEN, CDR2 SYDVKM. The DNA of the CDR3 is TGTGCCAGCAGTTTATTGACAGGGGGCCTATACGAGCAGTACTTC. Translating it yields CASSLLTGGLYEQYF.

J is TRBJ2-5 and V is TRBV7-6; the match to TRBD2 covers 9 bases. CDR1 is SGHVS, CDR2 FNYEAQ, per germline. The CDR3 covers 15 residues. V dropped 5 bases and J dropped 5; count of bases not matched to a gene: 9. CDR3 region: CASSPIAGVGETQYF. The CDR3 DNA is TGTGCCAGCAGCCCAATAGCGGGAGTGGGGGAGACCCAGTACTTC.

This rearrangement joins TRBV9 to TRBJ2-7; 9 bases line up with TRBD2. This CDR3 region has 17 residues. Germline V gene data show CDR1 as SGDLS and CDR2 as YYNGEE. V lost 4 bases to trimming and J lost 0 bases; unmatched junction nucleotides: 11. CDR3 region: CASSPQGTSGPSYEQYF. CDR3 sequence (DNA): TGTGCCAGCAGCCCCCAGGGTACTAGCGGGCCCTCCTACGAGCAGTACTTC.